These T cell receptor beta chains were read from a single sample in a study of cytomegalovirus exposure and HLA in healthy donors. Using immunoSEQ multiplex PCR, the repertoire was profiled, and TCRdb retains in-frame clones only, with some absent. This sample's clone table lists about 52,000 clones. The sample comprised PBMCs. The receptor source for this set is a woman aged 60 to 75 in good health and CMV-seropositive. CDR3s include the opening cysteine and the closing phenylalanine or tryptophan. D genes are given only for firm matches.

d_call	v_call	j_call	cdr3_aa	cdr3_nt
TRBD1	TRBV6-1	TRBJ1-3	CATRDRDWSGNTIYF	TGTGCCACCCGGGACAGGGATTGGTCTGGAAACACCATATATTTT
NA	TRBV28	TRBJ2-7	CATLGKHNYEQYF	TGTGCCACCCTCGGGAAACATAACTACGAGCAGTACTTC
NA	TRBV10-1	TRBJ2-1	CASSSSRERGEQFF	TGCGCCAGCAGCTCGTCCAGGGAAAGGGGTGAGCAGTTCTTC
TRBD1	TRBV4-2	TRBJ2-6	CASSSPPGQGVGGANVLTF	TGTGCCAGCAGTTCACCTCCGGGACAGGGGGTGGGGGGGGCCAACGTCCTGACTTTC
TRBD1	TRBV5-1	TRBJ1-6	CASSLEGDRGASPLHF	TGCGCCAGCAGCTTGGAAGGGGACAGGGGGGCTTCACCCCTCCACTTT
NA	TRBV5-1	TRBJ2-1	CASSLESVNEQFF	TGCGCCAGCAGCTTGGAGTCAGTCAATGAGCAGTTCTTC
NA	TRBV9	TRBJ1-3	CASSGGGTGTRSGNTIYF	TGTGCCAGCAGCGGAGGGGGTACCGGGACCCGCTCTGGAAACACCATATATTTT
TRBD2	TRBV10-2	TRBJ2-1	CATQTSGVSYNEQFF	TGCGCCACCCAGACTAGCGGGGTTAGCTACAATGAGCAGTTCTTC
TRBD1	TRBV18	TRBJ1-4	CASSSYRDSNEKLFF	TGTGCCAGCTCATCTTACCGGGACAGTAATGAAAAACTGTTTTTT
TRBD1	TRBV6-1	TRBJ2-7	CASSEAGTGGDRSYEQYF	TGTGCCAGCAGTGAGGCTGGGACAGGGGGCGATAGATCCTACGAGCAGTACTTC
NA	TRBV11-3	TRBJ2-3	CASAPQGGSLTDTQYF	TGTGCCAGCGCCCCACAGGGGGGGTCCCTCACAGATACGCAGTATTTT
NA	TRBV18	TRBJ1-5	CASSPVDFREIRNQPQHF	TGTGCCAGCTCACCAGTTGACTTCCGGGAAATACGAAATCAGCCCCAGCATTTT
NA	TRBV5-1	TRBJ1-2	CASSSDRYGYTF	TGCGCCAGCAGCTCGGACAGATATGGCTACACCTTC
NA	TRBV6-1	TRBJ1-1	CASSSLGSVAFF	TGTGCCAGCAGTAGTTTAGGGAGTGTAGCTTTCTTT
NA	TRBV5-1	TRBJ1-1	CASSAGNTEAFF	TGCGCCAGCAGCGCGGGGAACACTGAAGCTTTCTTT
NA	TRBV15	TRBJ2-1	CATSRIRVGSNEQFF	TGTGCCACCAGCAGAATCAGGGTGGGGTCCAATGAGCAGTTCTTC
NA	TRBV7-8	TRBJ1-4	CASSREPGRANEKLFF	TGTGCCAGCAGCCGAGAGCCAGGGAGGGCTAATGAAAAACTGTTTTTT
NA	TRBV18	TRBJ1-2	CASSPGLGVYGYTF	TGTGCCAGCTCACCCGGACTCGGAGTCTATGGCTACACCTTC
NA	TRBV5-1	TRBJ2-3	CASSGGGGATSTDTQYF	TGCGCCAGCAGCGGGGGAGGGGGGGCCACTAGCACAGATACGCAGTATTTT
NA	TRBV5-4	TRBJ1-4	CASSLYSRANEKLFF	TGTGCCAGCAGCTTGTACTCCCGGGCTAATGAAAAACTGTTTTTT
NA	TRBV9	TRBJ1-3	CASSVGGQGTTRNTIYF	TGTGCCAGCAGCGTAGGAGGGCAGGGGACGACTAGAAACACCATATATTTT
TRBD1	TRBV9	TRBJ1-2	CASSATPQGARGYTF	TGTGCCAGCAGCGCTACGCCACAGGGGGCCCGTGGCTACACCTTC
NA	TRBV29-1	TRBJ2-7	CSAMMPGLISYEQYF	TGCAGCGCAATGATGCCGGGACTTATCTCCTACGAGCAGTACTTC
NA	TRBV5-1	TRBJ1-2	CASSLGSGMGYTF	TGCGCCAGCAGCTTGGGGTCCGGGATGGGCTACACCTTC
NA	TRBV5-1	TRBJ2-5	CASSSRGAPQETQYF	TGCGCCAGCAGTAGCCGCGGGGCGCCCCAAGAGACCCAGTACTTC
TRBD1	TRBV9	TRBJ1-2	CASSVEGQMGGYTF	TGTGCCAGCAGCGTAGAGGGACAGATGGGTGGCTACACCTTC
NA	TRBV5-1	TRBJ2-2	CASSPGLAHRSTGELFF	TGCGCCAGCAGCCCGGGTCTGGCCCACCGTTCAACCGGGGAGCTGTTTTTT
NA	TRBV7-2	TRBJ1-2	CASSLAASSYGYTF	TGTGCCAGCAGCTTAGCTGCCAGTTCCTATGGCTACACCTTC
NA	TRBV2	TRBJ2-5	CASYQNRKETQYF	TGTGCCAGCTACCAGAACAGAAAAGAGACCCAGTACTTC
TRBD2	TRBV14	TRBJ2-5	CASSLLAGGPREETQYF	TGTGCCAGCAGCCTCCTAGCGGGGGGGCCGAGGGAAGAGACCCAGTACTTC
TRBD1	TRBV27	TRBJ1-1	CASSLMGQTLMNTEAFF	TGTGCCAGCAGTTTAATGGGACAGACCCTGATGAACACTGAAGCTTTCTTT
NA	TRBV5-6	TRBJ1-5	CASSFGGVSNQPQHF	TGTGCCAGCAGCTTCGGGGGGGTTTCCAATCAGCCCCAGCATTTT
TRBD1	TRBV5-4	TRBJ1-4	CASSLDRGNEKLFF	TGTGCCAGCAGCTTGGACAGGGGGAATGAAAAACTGTTTTTT
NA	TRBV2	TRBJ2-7	CASKDGTYPRLEQYF	TGTGCCAGCAAGGATGGGACATACCCTAGACTCGAGCAGTACTTC
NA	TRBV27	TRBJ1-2	CASSLGEGFTYGYTF	TGTGCCAGCAGTTTAGGGGAGGGGTTTACCTATGGCTACACCTTC
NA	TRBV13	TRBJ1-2	CASSQNQGPYGYTF	TGTGCCAGCAGCCAGAACCAGGGGCCTTATGGCTACACCTTC
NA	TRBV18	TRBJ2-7	CASSQEGREQYF	TGTGCCAGCTCGCAGGAGGGGCGCGAGCAGTACTTC
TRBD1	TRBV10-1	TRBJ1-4	CASSEGGTNEKLFF	TGCGCCAGCAGTGAAGGGGGCACTAATGAAAAACTGTTTTTT
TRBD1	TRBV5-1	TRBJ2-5	CASSLISRSRGETQYF	TGCGCCAGCAGCTTGATCTCCAGATCCAGGGGGGAGACCCAGTACTTC
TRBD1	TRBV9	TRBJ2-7	CASSHGQATYEQYF	TGTGCCAGCAGCCACGGACAGGCAACCTACGAGCAGTACTTC
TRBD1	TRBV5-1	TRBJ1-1	CASSRTGGQQGTEAFF	TGCGCCAGCAGCCGGACAGGGGGCCAACAAGGGACTGAAGCTTTCTTT
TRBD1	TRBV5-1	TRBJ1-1	CASSFTGTGDVGTEAFF	TGCGCCAGCAGCTTTACCGGGACAGGGGACGTGGGCACTGAAGCTTTCTTT
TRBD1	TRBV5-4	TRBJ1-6	CASSPGDSSYNSPLHF	TGTGCCAGCAGCCCAGGGGACAGCTCCTATAATTCACCCCTCCACTTT
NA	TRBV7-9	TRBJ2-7	CASSFSGKAYEQYF	TGTGCCAGCAGCTTTTCGGGGAAAGCCTACGAGCAGTACTTC
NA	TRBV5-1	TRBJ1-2	CASSIRGVFDGGYTF	TGCGCCAGCAGCATAAGGGGCGTTTTCGACGGTGGCTACACCTTC
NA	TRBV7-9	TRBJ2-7	CASSPGYEQYF	TGTGCCAGCAGCCCCGGTTACGAGCAGTACTTC
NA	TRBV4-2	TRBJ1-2	CASSQDQVGYGYTF	TGTGCCAGCAGCCAAGATCAGGTTGGCTATGGCTACACCTTC
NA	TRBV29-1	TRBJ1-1	CSGSRVGDTEAFF	TGCAGCGGCTCCAGGGTTGGCGACACTGAAGCTTTCTTT
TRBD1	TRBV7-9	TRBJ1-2	CASSSGTAKGYTF	TGTGCCAGCAGTTCCGGGACAGCCAAGGGCTACACCTTC
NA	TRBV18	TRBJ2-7	CASSQQGREYEQYF	TGTGCCAGCTCCCAACAGGGCCGGGAATACGAGCAGTACTTC
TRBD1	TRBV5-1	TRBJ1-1	CASSLTQGVTEAFF	TGCGCCAGCAGCTTGACTCAGGGGGTGACTGAAGCTTTCTTT
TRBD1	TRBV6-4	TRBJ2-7	CASSLGQGSYEQYF	TGTGCCAGCAGCCTGGGACAGGGGTCCTACGAGCAGTACTTC
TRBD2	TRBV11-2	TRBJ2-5	CASSLSSGGGETQYF	TGTGCCAGCAGCCTATCCTCAGGCGGGGGGGAGACCCAGTACTTC
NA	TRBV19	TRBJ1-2	CASSRIGRDNGYTF	TGTGCCAGTAGTAGAATTGGAAGGGACAATGGCTACACCTTC